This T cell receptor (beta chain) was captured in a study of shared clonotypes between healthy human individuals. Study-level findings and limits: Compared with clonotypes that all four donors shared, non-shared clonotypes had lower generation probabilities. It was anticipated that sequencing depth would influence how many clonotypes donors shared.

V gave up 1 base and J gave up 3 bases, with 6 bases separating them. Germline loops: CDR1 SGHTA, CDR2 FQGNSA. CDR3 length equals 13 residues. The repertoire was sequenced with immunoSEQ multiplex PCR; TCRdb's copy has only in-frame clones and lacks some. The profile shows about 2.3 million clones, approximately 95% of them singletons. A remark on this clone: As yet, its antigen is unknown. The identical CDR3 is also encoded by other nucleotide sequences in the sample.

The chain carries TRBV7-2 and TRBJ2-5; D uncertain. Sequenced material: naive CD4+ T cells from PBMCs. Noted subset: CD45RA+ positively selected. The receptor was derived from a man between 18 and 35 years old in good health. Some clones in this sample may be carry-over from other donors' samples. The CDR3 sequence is CASSLVREETQYF. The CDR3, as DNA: TGTGCCAGCAGCTTAGTCAGAGAAGAGACCCAGTACTTC.